Below, one T cell receptor (beta chain) is given with its context. The antigen is not known. The data derive from a study of T cell repertoires in cytomegalovirus infection. Regarding the study as a whole: The cumulative frequency of public TCR beta families distinguished individuals who carried CMV together with the relevant HLA.

TCRdb called the reads again in MiXCR, with one record for every CDR3 protein. The profile shows about 740,000 distinct CDR3 sequences, roughly 36% of them singletons. The CDR3 totals 14 residues. CDR1 and CDR2 from the germline V gene are SGHAT and FQDESV (reference sequence). Trimming removed 3 bases at V and 4 bases at J, with 9 bases between. The gene calls are TRBV11-1 and TRBJ2-2; D is possibly TRBD1 or TRBD2 (5 bases each). This TCR was recovered from a human donor in good health (CMV status not recorded). Some clones in this sample may be carry-over from other donors' samples. Sequenced sample: PBMCs. Written as DNA, the CDR3 is TGTGCCAGCAGCTTTGAGAGGGGCACCGGGGAGCTGTTTTTT. This encodes CASSFERGTGELFF.